This T cell receptor beta chain is drawn from a study of cytomegalovirus exposure and HLA in healthy donors. In the PCR, 60 Vbeta and 13 Jbeta primers were used. The table came from immunoSEQ multiplex PCR; TCRdb's copy has only in-frame clones and leaves some out. The profile shows under 200,000 clones, 60% to 80% of them singletons. CDR3 length equals 12 residues. With 5 bases removed from V and 0 bases from J, the gap between germline ends came to 4 bases. The germline V gene encodes CDR1 MDHEN and CDR2 SYDVKM. The sequence was collected from a man between 60 and 70 years old in good health and CMV-seronegative. The chain has TRBV28 and TRBJ2-5; unclear D gene. What was sequenced was PBMCs. The DNA for the CDR3 is TGTGCCAGCAGTCTGTACCAAGAGACCCAGTACTTC. Translation: CASSLYQETQYF.